This T cell receptor (beta chain) was obtained from a study of cytomegalovirus exposure and HLA in healthy donors. Germline V gene lookup returns CDR1 LNHDA and CDR2 SQIVND (reference sequence). CDR3 size: 17 residues. Trimming took off 6 bases at V and 0 bases at J, with 15 bases between the two ends. Researchers ran the PCR with 60 Vbeta and 13 Jbeta primers. Generated by immunoSEQ multiplex PCR, the TCRdb table keeps only in-frame clones and is missing some. The table shows about 130,000 clones, with about 80% occurring only once. This chain joins TRBV19 and TRBJ2-6, with a tentative D call TRBD1 (5 bases). Specimen: PBMCs. The sequence derives from a woman aged 40 to 49 in good health and CMV-seropositive. CDR3 sequence reads: CASRNLGRSSGANVLTF. The CDR3 DNA sequence: TGTGCCAGTAGAAATTTGGGGCGATCCTCTGGGGCCAACGTCCTGACTTTC. Looking up the rest from reference TRBV19 and TRBJ2-6 gives the full variable domain: DGGITQSPKYLFRKEGQNVTLSCEQNLNHDAMYWYRQDPGQGLRLIYYSQIVNDFQKGDIAEGYSVSREKKESFPLTVTSAQKNPTAFYLCASRNLGRSSGANVLTFGAGSRLTVL.